This is a list of T cell receptor beta chains from one sample in a study of shared clonotypes between healthy human individuals. Method: immunoSEQ multiplex PCR; TCRdb's copy keeps in-frame clones and lacks some. The data contain around 1.6 million clones, under 99% of them singletons. Sequenced input: naive CD4+ T cells sorted from blood. The receptor set was obtained from a man aged 30-40 years in good health. Both conserved end residues are part of each CDR3. The D gene is left open where the match is weak. The listing skips clone size in some rows; elsewhere it reads once, few, many or a size class.

D: .; V: TRBV7-9; size: .; J: TRBJ1-5; DNA: TGTGCCAGCAGCCAGCTAACGGGGGGGGTTCAGCCCCAGCATTTT; CDR3: CASSQLTGGVQPQHF
D: .; V: TRBV5-1; size: .; J: TRBJ2-1; DNA: TGCGCCAGCAGCATAGGGACACAGAGCTCCTACAATGAGCAGTTCTTC; CDR3: CASSIGTQSSYNEQFF
D: .; V: TRBV19; size: .; J: TRBJ1-2; DNA: TGTGCCAGTAGTACCTCTGGTCCCGACACCTACTATGGCTACACCTTC; CDR3: CASSTSGPDTYYGYTF
D: TRBD2; V: TRBV18; size: .; J: TRBJ2-2; DNA: TGTGCCAGCTCACCATTGGTAGCGGGAGTTCTCGGGGAGCTGTTTTTT; CDR3: CASSPLVAGVLGELFF
D: TRBD1; V: TRBV5-1; size: .; J: TRBJ1-1; DNA: TGCGCCAGCAGCCCGACAGGGGGCGTTAGCACTGAAGCTTTCTTT; CDR3: CASSPTGGVSTEAFF
D: .; V: TRBV18; size: .; J: TRBJ2-1; DNA: TGTGCCAGCTCACCACCCATATCCGGCCGAATTGGTGACAATGAGCAGTTCTTC; CDR3: CASSPPISGRIGDNEQFF
D: .; V: TRBV6-1; size: .; J: TRBJ1-1; DNA: TGTGCCAGCAGCAAAGACAGGAACACTGAAGCTTTCTTT; CDR3: CASSKDRNTEAFF
D: .; V: TRBV7-2; size: .; J: TRBJ2-3; DNA: TGTGCCAGCAGCTTAGTCGGTACAGGGAGCACAGATACGCAGTATTTT; CDR3: CASSLVGTGSTDTQYF
D: TRBD2; V: TRBV30; size: .; J: TRBJ2-1; DNA: TGTGCCTGGAGTGGGCTGGCGGGAGTTGGCAATGAGCAGTTCTTC; CDR3: CAWSGLAGVGNEQFF
D: .; V: TRBV7-9; size: .; J: TRBJ2-1; DNA: TGTGCCAGCCCCTCGGGGGAAAAAAGCTCCTACAATGAGCAGTTCTTC; CDR3: CASPSGEKSSYNEQFF
D: .; V: TRBV2; size: .; J: TRBJ1-5; DNA: TGTGCCAGCAGTGAACGGGGATTGGGGGATCAGCCCCAGCATTTT; CDR3: CASSERGLGDQPQHF
D: TRBD1; V: TRBV13; size: .; J: TRBJ2-7; DNA: TGTGCCAGCAATCAAGGACATACGGGGACAGGGGGCGAGCAGTACTTC; CDR3: CASNQGHTGTGGEQYF
D: .; V: TRBV7-9; size: .; J: TRBJ2-2; DNA: TGTGCCAGCAGGGGCGGGGAGCTGTTTTTT; CDR3: CASRGGELFF
D: .; V: TRBV28; size: .; J: TRBJ2-7; DNA: TGTGCCAGCAGACCTACCGAGAGAAGGACCTACGAGCAGTACTTC; CDR3: CASRPTERRTYEQYF
D: .; V: TRBV7-2; size: .; J: TRBJ1-2; DNA: TGTGCCAGCAGCTTAGGGACACCCTTCTATTATGGCTACACCTTC; CDR3: CASSLGTPFYYGYTF
D: .; V: TRBV25-1; size: .; J: TRBJ2-6; DNA: TGTGCCAGCAGTCCCAGTCTGGGGGACGATTCAGGGGCCAACGTCCTGACTTTC; CDR3: CASSPSLGDDSGANVLTF
D: .; V: TRBV14; size: .; J: TRBJ2-7; DNA: TGTGCCAGCAGCCACCTGGGAGACACCCCCTTCTACGAGCAGTACTTC; CDR3: CASSHLGDTPFYEQYF
D: TRBD1; V: TRBV28; size: .; J: TRBJ1-5; DNA: TGTGCCAGCAGTTCCATAGGACAGGGTGGGCAGCCCCAGCATTTT; CDR3: CASSSIGQGGQPQHF
D: TRBD1; V: TRBV9; size: .; J: TRBJ1-3; DNA: TGTGCCAGCAGCGTAGTTGGGACAGCTGGAAACACCATATATTTT; CDR3: CASSVVGTAGNTIYF
D: .; V: TRBV5-1; size: .; J: TRBJ2-3; DNA: TGCGCCAGCAGCTATACCGGGACCCAGGCTCCAGATACGCAGTATTTT; CDR3: CASSYTGTQAPDTQYF
D: .; V: TRBV28; size: .; J: TRBJ2-7; DNA: TGTTCCTCTAAGGGGCGTTCGTGGGAAAGAGACTACGAGCAGTACTTC; CDR3: CSSKGRSWERDYEQYF
D: TRBD2; V: TRBV23-1; size: .; J: TRBJ2-1; DNA: TGCGCCAGCAGTCTGGGGCTAGCGGGCGTATACAATGAGCAGTTCTTC; CDR3: CASSLGLAGVYNEQFF
D: TRBD2; V: TRBV5-5; size: .; J: TRBJ2-1; DNA: TGTGCCAGCAGCTTAGGACTAGCGGGAACCTACAATGAGCAGTTCTTC; CDR3: CASSLGLAGTYNEQFF
D: .; V: TRBV29-1; size: .; J: TRBJ1-3; DNA: TGCAGCGTAGAGGGACGGCACTCTGGAAACACCATATATTTT; CDR3: CSVEGRHSGNTIYF
D: .; V: TRBV29-1; size: once; J: TRBJ2-2; DNA: TGCAGCGTTGAGTTGCCTGCCGGGGAGCTGTTTTTT; CDR3: CSVELPAGELFF
D: .; V: TRBV28; size: .; J: TRBJ2-5; DNA: TGTGCCAGCAGTCAAGGACAGCTTGGGACCCAGTACTTC; CDR3: CASSQGQLGTQYF
D: .; V: TRBV27; size: .; J: TRBJ2-7; DNA: TGTGCCAGCAGCCCGCAGTCCCTTTACGAGCAGTACTTC; CDR3: CASSPQSLYEQYF
D: .; V: TRBV5-8; size: .; J: TRBJ2-5; DNA: TGTGCCAGCAGCTTGGGTGGAGAAGAGACCCAGTACTTC; CDR3: CASSLGGEETQYF
D: TRBD2; V: TRBV11-3; size: .; J: TRBJ2-3; DNA: TGTGCCAGCAGCTTGACTAGCGGGAGGGACGCATCGAAGTATTTT; CDR3: CASSLTSGRDASKYF
D: TRBD2; V: TRBV18; size: .; J: TRBJ2-7; DNA: TGTGCCAGCTCCCCCAAGCGGGAGGGCACTTACGAGCAGTACTTC; CDR3: CASSPKREGTYEQYF
D: .; V: TRBV5-1; size: .; J: TRBJ2-5; DNA: TGCGCCAGCAGACCGGGACTGCGGGAAGAGACCCAGTACTTC; CDR3: CASRPGLREETQYF
D: TRBD2; V: TRBV5-1; size: .; J: TRBJ2-5; DNA: TGCGCCAGCAGCTCGGGACTAGCGGGAGGAATCCAAGAGACCCAGTACTTC; CDR3: CASSSGLAGGIQETQYF
D: .; V: TRBV19; size: once; J: TRBJ2-5; DNA: TGTGCCAGTAGTATTAGACAGAGCGATAGTCCCCAAGAGACCCAGTACTTC; CDR3: CASSIRQSDSPQETQYF
D: .; V: TRBV5-1; size: .; J: TRBJ2-1; DNA: TGCGCCAGCAGCTTGGTAGGTGAATGGTACAATGAGCAGTTCTTC; CDR3: CASSLVGEWYNEQFF
D: TRBD2; V: TRBV6-1; size: .; J: TRBJ2-6; DNA: TGTGCCAGCAGTGCCTATACGGGACTAACGTCTGGGGCCAACGTCCTGACTTTC; CDR3: CASSAYTGLTSGANVLTF
D: .; V: TRBV7-8; size: .; J: TRBJ2-5; DNA: TGTGCCAGCAGCTTAGCGCCTAGGGCCGGGCGAGAGACCCAGTACTTC; CDR3: CASSLAPRAGRETQYF
D: TRBD2; V: TRBV29-1; size: .; J: TRBJ2-7; DNA: TGCAGCGTTTCGACTAGCGGGAGTTCCTACGAGCAGTACTTC; CDR3: CSVSTSGSSYEQYF
D: TRBD2; V: TRBV5-1; size: .; J: TRBJ2-2; DNA: TGCGCCAGCAGCTTGGGCGGAACTAGCGGAACCGGGGAGCTGTTTTTT; CDR3: CASSLGGTSGTGELFF
D: .; V: TRBV5-4; size: .; J: TRBJ2-2; DNA: TGTGCCAGCAGCTTGGACAGGGCAGTCACCGGGGAGCTGTTTTTT; CDR3: CASSLDRAVTGELFF
D: .; V: TRBV2; size: .; J: TRBJ2-3; DNA: TGTGCCAGCAGTGAAGCTGTCACCACGCAGTATTTT; CDR3: CASSEAVTTQYF
D: .; V: TRBV11-2; size: once; J: TRBJ2-1; DNA: TGTGCCAGCAGCTCATTTCCCGGGACCAACTACAGAGAGCAGTTCTTC; CDR3: CASSSFPGTNYREQFF
D: .; V: TRBV7-8; size: .; J: TRBJ2-3; DNA: TGTGCCAGCAGCTTCGGGCCCCGGGGAGGCGGGAGCACAGATACGCAGTATTTT; CDR3: CASSFGPRGGGSTDTQYF
D: .; V: TRBV16; size: once; J: TRBJ1-5; DNA: TGTGCCAGCACGCAGGCTGGGACATATTATAGCAATCAGCCCCAGCATTTT; CDR3: CASTQAGTYYSNQPQHF
D: .; V: TRBV20-1; size: .; J: TRBJ1-2; DNA: TGCAGCCCACCTCGGAACTATGGCTACACCTTC; CDR3: CSPPRNYGYTF
D: .; V: TRBV14; size: .; J: TRBJ2-3; DNA: TGTGCCAGCAGCCAAGTCCAGGGGCTCCCTCCAGATACGCAGTATTTT; CDR3: CASSQVQGLPPDTQYF
D: .; V: TRBV5-1; size: .; J: TRBJ2-7; DNA: TGCGCCAGCAGCTTGGACGGCAGCTTATACTCGTCCTACGAGCAGTACTTC; CDR3: CASSLDGSLYSSYEQYF
D: TRBD2; V: TRBV27; size: .; J: TRBJ2-1; DNA: TGTGCCAGCAGTGGAGGAGGGGGACTAGCCTACAATGAGCAGTTCTTC; CDR3: CASSGGGGLAYNEQFF
D: .; V: TRBV7-6; size: .; J: TRBJ2-1; DNA: TGTGCCAGCAGCTTTCTTAGTGGGACAAGCAATGAGCAGTTCTTC; CDR3: CASSFLSGTSNEQFF
D: .; V: TRBV7-2; size: .; J: TRBJ2-6; DNA: TGTGCCAGCAGCCCCGGACAGAGCTCTGGGGCCAACGTCCTGACTTTC; CDR3: CASSPGQSSGANVLTF
D: TRBD2; V: TRBV7-9; size: .; J: TRBJ2-7; DNA: TGTGCCAGCAACCCAGCGGGAGGCTCCTACGAGCAGTACTTC; CDR3: CASNPAGGSYEQYF
D: TRBD2; V: TRBV7-6; size: .; J: TRBJ2-5; DNA: TGTGCCAGCAGCCTAGGGACTAGCGGACAAGAGACCCAGTACTTC; CDR3: CASSLGTSGQETQYF
D: TRBD2; V: TRBV5-4; size: .; J: TRBJ2-3; DNA: TGTGCCAGCAGCGTCGCCACTATACTAGCGGGGAGCACAGATACGCAGTATTTT; CDR3: CASSVATILAGSTDTQYF
D: .; V: TRBV4-3; size: .; J: TRBJ1-1; DNA: TGCGTCAGCAGCCAATCCCCGACTTGGACTGAAGCTTTCTTT; CDR3: CVSSQSPTWTEAFF
D: .; V: TRBV9; size: once; J: TRBJ2-7; DNA: TGTGCCAGCAGCGTAGATCGCTCTTCCTACGAGCAGTACTTC; CDR3: CASSVDRSSYEQYF